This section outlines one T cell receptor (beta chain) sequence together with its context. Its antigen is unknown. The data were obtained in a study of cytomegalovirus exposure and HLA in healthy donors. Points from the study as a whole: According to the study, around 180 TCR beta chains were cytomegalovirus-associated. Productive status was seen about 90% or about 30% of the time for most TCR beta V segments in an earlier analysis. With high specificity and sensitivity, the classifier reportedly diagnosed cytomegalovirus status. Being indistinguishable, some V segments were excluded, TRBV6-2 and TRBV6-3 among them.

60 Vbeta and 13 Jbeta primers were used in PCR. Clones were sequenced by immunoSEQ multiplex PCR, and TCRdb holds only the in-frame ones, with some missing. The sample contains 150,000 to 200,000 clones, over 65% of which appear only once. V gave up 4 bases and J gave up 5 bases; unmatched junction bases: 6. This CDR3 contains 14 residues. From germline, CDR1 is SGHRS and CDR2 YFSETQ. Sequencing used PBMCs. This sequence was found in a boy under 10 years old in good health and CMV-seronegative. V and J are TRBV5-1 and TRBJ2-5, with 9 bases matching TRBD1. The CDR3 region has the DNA TGCGCCAGCAGCAAACAGGGGGCGGATGAGACCCAGTACTTC. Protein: CASSKQGADETQYF.